This T cell receptor (beta chain) is drawn from a study of blood T cells in healthy people across ages. Study-level results: Long-lived donors exceeded aged donors in naive CD4+ cells and diversity.

With regard to this clonotype: What it binds is unknown.

The second PCR ran roughly 7 to 11 cycles with a sample-barcoded 5' primer and J-beta primers. Samples each returned at least 3 million CDR3-containing paired-end reads. MiXCR was run by TCRdb on the 5' RACE reads, yielding one entry per CDR3 protein. The top ten clones hold approximately 4.1% of a sample with 1.5 million or so distinct CDR3 sequences, roughly 43% of them seen once. The length of the CDR3 is 12 residues. Trimming took off 8 bases at V and 2 bases at J, with 7 bases between the two ends. Looked up from germline, CDR1 is MGHDK and CDR2 is SYGVNS. The rearrangement uses TRBV25-1 and TRBJ2-1; D gene uncertain. The specimen was blood. The clonotype was recovered from a young woman in good health. Here the CDR3 DNA reads TGTGCCAGCCTAACAGCCTACAATGAGCAGTTCTTC. Its translation is CASLTAYNEQFF.